This entry describes one T cell receptor beta chain. The clone's antigen remains unknown. No clone much larger than this one lies a single base away; base qualities are absent. The donors were healthy, HIV-negative adults who had no recently reported acute infections or vaccinations. Only Caucasian adults living in Nashville, Tennessee, USA were represented among the donors. CD4+ T cells were enriched by magnetic negative selection; naive cells were then positively selected on CD45RA, and the negative fraction formed the memory subset. Blood was obtained by leukapheresis, after which PBMCs were separated by Ficoll-Histopaque density gradient centrifugation and cryopreserved in liquid nitrogen vapor phase. Analytical flow cytometry was used to check the purity and quantity of every magnetically sorted T cell population. Genomic DNA was isolated from every sorted fraction and measured by UV absorbance on a Nanodrop 2000c.

TCR CDR3 regions were amplified from genomic DNA by multiplex PCR using the deep immunoSEQ assay. For each cell subset, the extracted genomic DNA was distributed evenly across all wells of several immunoSEQ 96-well plates, and each plate served as one replicate. For sorted subsets, each replicate PCR was loaded with 200 to 250 ng genomic DNA, equivalent to 25,000 to 35,000 T cell genomes. Purified libraries were measured with a Qubit 3.0 fluorometer, size-checked on a Bioanalyzer 2100, and measured again with the KAPA Library Quantification kit. Every immunoSEQ 96-well plate was sequenced on a dedicated single-read 150-cycle Illumina NextSeq 550 flow cell. Regarding the original processing steps: Because only junctional sequences without quality scores were contained in the immunoSEQ output, filtering matching that applied to full-length reads could not be performed. Sequences were annotated with PyIR, a Python wrapper for IgBLAST v1.9, using IMGT germline references to assign V/J genes and CDR3. Reads were filtered out if the reads had weak V/J assignments (E-value above 1e-6), no CDR3, stop codons, out-of-frame junctions, or ambiguous translated residues. A V3J clonotype was defined by an identical inferred V gene, J gene, and CDR3 amino acid sequence. Percentage overlap between repertoires was computed as shared unique clonotypes divided by the size of the smaller repertoire. RTK rarefaction, the Chao1 estimator, and Recon v2.1 estimates of unobserved clonotypes were used to assess repertoire richness. For all TCRbeta clonotypes obtained by the gDNA method from a handful of donors, generation probabilities were computed with OLGA. Drawn from immuneACCESS, this table holds only the in-frame rearrangements with V and J called that TCRdb kept. Clones are partly lost; checked studies trace under half to an unresolved V gene and leave the rest unexplained. Clonal size and the V and J genes are those of that table, whereas D and trimming came from the DNA. The sample table shows 150,000 to 200,000 clones, and over 50% are seen once. The ten largest make up 8% to 13% of the sample.

The sample comes from a study of shared clonotypes between healthy human individuals (dated by TCRdb to about 2020). Study-wide context: The cohort included three men and a couple of women between 18 and 49 years of age. For each donor, CD4 naive and CD4 memory were each run on three plates, CD8 naive on two plates, and CD8 memory on one plate. To estimate repertoire size and how much clonotypes are shared between individuals, the study performed deep sequencing of blood TCR repertoires from five healthy adults. Libraries were prepared and TCR repertoires were sequenced by different laboratories using diverse techniques, in order to increase sequencing depth and limit assay-specific biases. Leukapheresis yielded between about 0.9 and 8.9 billion PBMCs per donor. Broader findings and caveats from the paper: Around 5.4% of naive CD4, 3.5% of naive CD8, about 2.5% of memory CD4, and 0.4% of memory CD8 clonotypes were shared across a few donors. Compared with non-shared clonotypes, the clonotypes found in all four sorted-subset donors had higher generation probabilities. Sampling was limited to blood, and TCR repertoires in tissue likely differ from TCR repertoires in blood. Larger estimated clonotype richness was generally found for naive subsets than for memory subsets. Rarefaction of sorted-subset datasets indicated incomplete sequencing despite the large sequencing depth. The small number of donors limited the genetic and exposure-history diversity represented. Based on pairwise subsampling, the degree of clonotype sharing among donors was expected to be affected by sequencing depth.

CDR1 and CDR2 were assigned from the germline V gene as SGHTA and FQGNSA. V loses 5 bases at its end and J loses 3 bases; junction bases beyond the gene matches: 11. Measured from the cysteine to the phenylalanine, the CDR3 is 16 residues long. Only the CDR3 DNA is retained, 48 bases long and in frame from the first base. In this chain, TRBV7-2 is recombined with TRBJ2-7; the central 9 bases match TRBD2. The sequenced material came from memory CD4+ T cells sorted from blood. In the paper's terms, the cell subset or site label means: CD45RA-negative fraction. This clonotype originated in a man aged 25-45 years in good health. The CDR3 protein sequence reads: CASSPPRAGGDYEQYF. The DNA reads TGTGCCAGCAGCCCACCGCGGGCGGGAGGGGACTACGAGCAGTACTTC.